The 14 T cell receptor beta chains reported below all come from one sample, sequenced in a study of OX40 agonist ivuxolimab in advanced cancers. Using immunoSEQ multiplex PCR, the repertoire was profiled, and TCRdb retains in-frame clones only, with some absent. The sample gives roughly 70,000 clones, 82% of which show up once; roughly 0.4% is in the top ten. Specimen: CD4+ or CD8+ T cells sorted from blood, collected in a trial of the OX40 agonist ivuxolimab. Source of these receptors: an adult with an advanced solid tumor such as melanoma, head and neck, liver or kidney cancer.

The rearrangement joins TRBV11-2 to TRBJ2-1; D uncertain. CDR3 size: 13 residues. CDR1 and CDR2 from the germline V gene are SGHAT and FQNNGV. The germline V and J ends were trimmed by 4 bases and 9 bases, with 13 bases remaining between them. In DNA form, the CDR3 reads TGTGCCAGCAGCTCTATGGGGTTTTCTGAGCAGTTCTTC. Amino acids: CASSSMGFSEQFF. The whole variable domain, filled in from reference TRBV11-2 and TRBJ2-1, reads EAGVAQSPRYKIIEKRQSVAFWCNPISGHATLYWYQQILGQGPKLLIQFQNNGVVDDSQLPKDRFSAERLKGVDSTLKIQPAKLEDSAVYLCASSSMGFSEQFFGPGTRLTVL.

V usage is TRBV10-3 and J usage is TRBJ2-3; weak D call: TRBD1 (5 bases). The CDR3 runs 15 residues. Looked up from germline, CDR1 is ENHRY and CDR2 is SYGVKD. Trimming left V 4 bases short and J 0 bases short, with 11 bases between. The CDR3 DNA reads TGTGCCATCAGTGCGTCAGGGCGGAGCACAGATACGCAGTATTTT. Its protein product is CAISASGRSTDTQYF.

The chain combines TRBV5-6 with TRBJ2-1; tentative D call: TRBD1 (6 bases). The germline CDR1 and CDR2 sequences are SGHDT and YYEEEE. CDR3 length equals 17 residues. Trimming shortened V by 0 bases and J by 1 base, and 14 bases separated the two germline ends. The CDR3: CASSLVGGRRSYNEQFF. DNA for the CDR3: TGTGCCAGCAGCTTGGTAGGGGGACGCCGATCCTACAATGAGCAGTTCTTC.

The chain combines TRBV11-3 with TRBJ2-5; the D gene is possibly TRBD1 (5 bases). Trimming took 3 bases from V and 4 from J, leaving 9 bases between them. The CDR3 has 13 residues. Per germline, CDR1 SGHNT and CDR2 YENEEA. CDR3 amino acids: CASSFRGAETQYF. CDR3 bases: TGTGCCAGCAGCTTTAGGGGTGCAGAGACCCAGTACTTC.

The CDR3 DNA is TGTGCCAGCAGTGGGACAGGGGGCCGTACCTACGAGCAGTACTTC. Protein: CASSGTGGRTYEQYF. The chain joins TRBV25-1 to TRBJ2-7; 11 bases agree with TRBD1. V gave up 4 bases and J gave up 2 bases; unmatched junction bases: 4. This CDR3 region has 15 residues. Looked up from germline, CDR1 is MGHDK and CDR2 is SYGVNS.

The genes are TRBV29-1 and TRBJ2-3; D not resolved. Trimming left V 0 bases short and J 2 bases short, with 15 bases between. The CDR3 runs to 16 residues. CDR1 and CDR2 from the germline V gene are SQVTM and ANQGSEA. CDR3 sequence (DNA): TGCAGCGTTGAAGATATTAGGATCTCCCCCACAGATACGCAGTATTTT. This sequence encodes CSVEDIRISPTDTQYF.

The chain joins TRBV10-3 to TRBJ2-3, with D maybe TRBD1 (7 bases). There are 14 residues in the CDR3. V shed 10 bases and J shed 0 bases, with 14 bases lying between them. Germline lookup yields CDR1 ENHRY and CDR2 SYGVKD. As DNA, the CDR3 is TGTGCCACCTTGCAGGGGGGAAGCACAGATACGCAGTATTTT. It translates to CATLQGGSTDTQYF.

In nucleotides, the CDR3 is TGTGCCAGCACCGGGGGGTTACGGGAGACCCAGTACTTC. Translated: CASTGGLRETQYF. This chain connects TRBV2 to TRBJ2-5, with 7 positions matching TRBD2. This CDR3 comprises 13 residues. With 7 bases clipped from V and 5 bases from J, the junction kept 7 bases outside the gene matches. Germline CDR1 SNHLY, CDR2 FYNNEI.

V gene TRBV5-1 combines with J gene TRBJ2-1; 9 nucleotides line up with TRBD2. This CDR3 region has 13 residues. V trimming: 1 base; J trimming: 12 bases; junction bases outside the gene matches: 5. Germline CDR1 reads SGHRS; CDR2 reads YFSETQ. The CDR3, as DNA: TGCGCCAGCAGCTTGAGCGGGGGGACCATGCAGTTCTTC. This sequence encodes CASSLSGGTMQFF.

This clone was found a few times. This rearrangement joins TRBV15 to TRBJ1-1; no clear D gene. With 0 bases removed from V and 0 bases from J, the gap between germline ends came to 5 bases. The CDR3 runs to 14 residues. CDR1 and CDR2 from the germline V gene are LNHNV and YYDKDF (reference sequence). CDR3 residues: CATSRDLMNTEAFF. The CDR3 DNA is TGTGCCACCAGCAGAGATCTAATGAACACTGAAGCTTTCTTT.

J is TRBJ2-3 and V is TRBV7-9; no firm D call. Between the trimmed V and J ends, which lost 3 bases and 0 bases, there was a span of 10 bases. The CDR3 consists of 15 residues. Germline V gene lookup returns CDR1 SEHNR and CDR2 FQNEAQ (reference sequence). Here the CDR3 reads CASSFIRSSTDTQYF. DNA of the CDR3: TGTGCCAGCAGCTTCATCCGGTCGAGCACAGATACGCAGTATTTT.

The genes are TRBV6-6 and TRBJ1-1; 9 bases match TRBD1. This CDR3 is built from 14 residues. Trimming cost V 6 bases and J 5 bases; bases outside gene matches: 7. Per the germline V gene, CDR1 is MNHNY and CDR2 is SVGAGI (reference sequence). The CDR3 sequence is CASRPDRGRTEAFF. The CDR3 DNA reads TGTGCCAGCAGACCCGACAGGGGGAGGACTGAAGCTTTCTTT.

A single count supports this clone. The rearrangement links TRBV30 to TRBJ1-5; the D is unclear. There are 14 residues in the CDR3. Trimming shortened V by 0 bases and J by 4 bases, and 10 bases separated the two germline ends. The germline gives CDR1 GTSNPN, CDR2 SVGIG (reference sequence). The CDR3 DNA sequence: TGTGCCTGGAGTGTAAGACTGGGTAATCAGCCCCAGCATTTT. It specifies CAWSVRLGNQPQHF.

This chain joins TRBV11-2 and TRBJ2-1, with 13 bases aligning to TRBD2. The CDR3 length is 17 residues. Looked up from germline, CDR1 is SGHAT and CDR2 is FQNNGV. The V gene end was trimmed by 5 bases and the J gene end by 7 bases; junction bases not matched to a gene: 11. The CDR3 reads CASSATSGGAFSNEQFF. The CDR3 nucleotides are TGTGCCAGCAGCGCTACTAGCGGGGGGGCCTTTAGTAATGAGCAGTTCTTC.